This passage covers 5 T cell receptor beta chains from one sample sequenced in a study of T cells in Graves' hyperthyroidism and ophthalmopathy. Authors of the study amplified TCR beta CDR3 regions from RNA transcripts. First-round RT-PCR targeting the TCR CDR3 was performed with the HTBI primer set. TCRdb used MiXCR to reprocess the multiplex PCR reads, holding one entry per CDR3 protein. The sample has about 700,000 distinct CDR3 sequences; 12% to 15% are singletons. Sequenced: blood. These receptors all stem from a woman aged 18 to 35 with Graves' hyperthyroidism.

This clonotype has at least ten counts. The chain uses TRBV9 and TRBJ2-2; 8 positions agree with TRBD2. With 2 bases clipped from V and 2 bases from J, the junction kept 2 bases outside the gene matches. Germline assignment: CDR1 SGDLS and CDR2 YYNGEE. The CDR3 is made up of 15 amino acids. DNA of the CDR3: TGTGCCAGCAGCGTTAGCGGGACAAACACCGGGGAGCTGTTTTTT. Its translation is CASSVSGTNTGELFF.

The J gene is TRBJ2-5, the V gene TRBV9, with TRBD2 as a possible D gene (7 bases). Germline V gene lookup returns CDR1 SGDLS and CDR2 YYNGEE. V was trimmed by 4 bases and J by 1 base, leaving 14 bases between them. CDR3 length equals 15 residues. The CDR3 protein is CASSLEGGFQETQYF. CDR3 sequence (DNA): TGTGCCAGCAGCTTGGAGGGGGGGTTCCAAGAGACCCAGTACTTC.

The table lists this clonotype with a count of one. The rearrangement links TRBV30 to TRBJ2-5, with TRBD2 identical over 13 bases. The junction had 25 bases not matched to a gene; V was cut back by 4 bases and J by 2 bases. The CDR3 loop spans 22 amino acids. Germline V gene sequence: CDR1 GTSNPN, CDR2 SVGIG (reference sequence). The DNA for the CDR3 is TGTGCCTGGAAAGACAGGGTACGGACTAGCGGGAGTGGTCCCGTACGGCAAGAGACCCAGTACTTC. Encoded protein: CAWKDRVRTSGSGPVRQETQYF.

At least ten counts were recorded for this clonotype. This chain joins TRBV7-2 and TRBJ2-1, with D perhaps TRBD2 (6 bases). Trimming took off 1 base at V and 3 bases at J, with 7 bases between the two ends. The CDR3 totals 14 residues. CDR1 is SGHTA, CDR2 FQGNSA, per germline. CDR3 DNA: TGTGCCAGCAGCTTAGGAGCGGGCTACAATGAGCAGTTCTTC. Translating it yields CASSLGAGYNEQFF. Supplemented by reference TRBV7-2 and TRBJ2-1, the full variable domain reads GAGVSQSPSNKVTEKGKDVELRCDPISGHTALYWYRQSLGQGLEFLIYFQGNSAPDKSGLPSDRFSAERTGGSVSTLTIQRTQQEDSAVYLCASSLGAGYNEQFFGPGTRLTVL.

Ten or more counts support this clonotype. V gene TRBV18 combines with J gene TRBJ2-1; D is perhaps TRBD2 (6 bases). Germline CDR1 KGHSH, CDR2 LQKENI. This CDR3 contains 15 residues. The germline V and J ends were trimmed by 6 bases and 5 bases, with 17 bases remaining between them. Here the CDR3 reads CASSHRERRDNEQFF. CDR3 sequence (DNA): TGTGCCAGCTCCCACCGGGAGCGTAGGGACAATGAGCAGTTCTTC. The full variable domain, in which reference TRBV18 and TRBJ2-1 provide the parts outside the CDR3, is NAGVMQNPRHLVRRRGQEARLRCSPMKGHSHVYWYRQLPEEGLKFMVYLQKENIIDESGMPKERFSAEFPKEGPSILRIQQVVRGDSAAYFCASSHRERRDNEQFFGPGTRLTVL.